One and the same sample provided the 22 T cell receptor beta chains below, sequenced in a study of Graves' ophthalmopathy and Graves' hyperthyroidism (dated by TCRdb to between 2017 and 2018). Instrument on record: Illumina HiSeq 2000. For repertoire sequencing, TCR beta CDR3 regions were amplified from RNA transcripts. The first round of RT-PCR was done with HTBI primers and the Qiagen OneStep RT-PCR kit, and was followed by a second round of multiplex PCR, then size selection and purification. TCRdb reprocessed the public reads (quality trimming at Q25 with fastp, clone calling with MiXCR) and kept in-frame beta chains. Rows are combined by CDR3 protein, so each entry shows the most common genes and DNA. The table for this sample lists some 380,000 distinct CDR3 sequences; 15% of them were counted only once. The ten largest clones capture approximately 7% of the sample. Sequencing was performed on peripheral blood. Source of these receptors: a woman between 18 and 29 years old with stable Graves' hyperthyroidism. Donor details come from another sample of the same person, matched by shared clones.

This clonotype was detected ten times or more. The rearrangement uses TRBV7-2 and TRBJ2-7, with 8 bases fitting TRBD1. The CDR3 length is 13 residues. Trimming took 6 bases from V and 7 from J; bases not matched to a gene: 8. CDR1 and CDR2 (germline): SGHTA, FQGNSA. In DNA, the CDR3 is TGTGCCAGCAGTTATACGACAGGGGTGGAGCAGTACTTC. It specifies CASSYTTGVEQYF.

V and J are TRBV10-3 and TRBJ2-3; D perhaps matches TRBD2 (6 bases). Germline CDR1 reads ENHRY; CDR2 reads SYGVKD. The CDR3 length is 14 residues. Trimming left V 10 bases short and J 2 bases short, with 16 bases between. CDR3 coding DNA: TGTGCCACCACAAGGAGGGCTAACACAGATACGCAGTATTTT. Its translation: CATTRRANTDTQYF.

The CDR3 nucleotides read TGTGCCAGCAGCGCCCGACGGACAGGGACGAACGAGCAGTACTTC. Translation gives CASSARRTGTNEQYF. The genes are TRBV11-3 and TRBJ2-7, with 8 bases aligning to TRBD1. This CDR3 spans 15 amino acids. CDR1 is SGHNT and CDR2 is YENEEA in the germline V gene. Trimming removed 5 bases from V and 5 bases from J; junction bases left unmatched: 11.

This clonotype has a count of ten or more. CDR3 sequence (DNA): TGTGCCAGTAGTATAGATCCGGTACAGGTTCAGTACTTC. Protein product: CASSIDPVQVQYF. The V and J genes are TRBV19 and TRBJ2-7, with D maybe TRBD1 (5 bases). Germline loops: CDR1 LNHDA, CDR2 SQIVND (reference sequence). Trimming shortened V by 0 bases and J by 10 bases, and 13 bases separated the two germline ends. The CDR3 sequence is 13 residues long.

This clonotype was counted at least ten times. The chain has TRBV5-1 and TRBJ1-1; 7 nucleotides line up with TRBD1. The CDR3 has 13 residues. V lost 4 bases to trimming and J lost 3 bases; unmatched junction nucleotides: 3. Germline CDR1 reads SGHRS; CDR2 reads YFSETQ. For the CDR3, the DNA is TGCGCCAGCAGCGAGACAGGGCACACTGAAGCTTTCTTT. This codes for CASSETGHTEAFF.

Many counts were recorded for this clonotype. The CDR3 DNA reads TGCAGCTCTACCCCCCTAGCTAGGGAGACCCAGTACTTC. It is translated as CSSTPLARETQYF. The V call is TRBV29-1, the J call TRBJ2-5, with a tentative D call TRBD2 (5 bases). The germline V and J ends were trimmed by 8 bases and 5 bases, with 18 bases remaining between them. CDR1 is SQVTM and CDR2 is ANQGSEA in the germline V gene. This CDR3 has 13 amino acids.

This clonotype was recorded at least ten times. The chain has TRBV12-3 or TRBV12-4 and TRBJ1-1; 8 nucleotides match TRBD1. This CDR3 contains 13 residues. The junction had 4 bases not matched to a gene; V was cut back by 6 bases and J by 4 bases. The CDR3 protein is CASSPGGLTEAFF. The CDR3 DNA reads TGTGCCAGCAGCCCAGGGGGCCTCACTGAAGCTTTCTTT.

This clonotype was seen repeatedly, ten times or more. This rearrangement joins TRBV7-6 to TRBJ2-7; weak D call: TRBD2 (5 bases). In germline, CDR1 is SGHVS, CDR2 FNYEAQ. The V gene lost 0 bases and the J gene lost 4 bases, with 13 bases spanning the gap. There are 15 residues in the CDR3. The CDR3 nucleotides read TGTGCCAGCAGCTTAGCTGGTCTAGAGGGTTACGAGCAGTACTTC. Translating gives CASSLAGLEGYEQYF.

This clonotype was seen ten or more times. The CDR3 DNA is TGTGCTAGTGGTTTGGCCTCGGACAGGGTTGAAGCTTTCTTT. This translates into CASGLASDRVEAFF. V gene TRBV12-5 combines with J gene TRBJ1-1; 8 bases align to TRBD1. J gave up 7 bases and V 1 base, and 5 bases lay outside the gene matches. The CDR3 is 14 residues long. Germline CDR1 LGHNT, CDR2 FRNRAP.

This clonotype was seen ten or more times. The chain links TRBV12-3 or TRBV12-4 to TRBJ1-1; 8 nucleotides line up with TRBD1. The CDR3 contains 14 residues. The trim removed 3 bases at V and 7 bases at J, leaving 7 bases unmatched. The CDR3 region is CASSFNRGKGEAFF. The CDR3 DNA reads TGTGCCAGCAGTTTTAACAGGGGGAAGGGTGAAGCTTTCTTT.

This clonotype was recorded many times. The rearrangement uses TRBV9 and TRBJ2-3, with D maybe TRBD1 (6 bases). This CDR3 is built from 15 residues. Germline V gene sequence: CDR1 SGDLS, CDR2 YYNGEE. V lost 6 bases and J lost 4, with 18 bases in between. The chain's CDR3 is CASTEQGRGADTQYF. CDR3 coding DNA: TGTGCCAGCACAGAACAGGGTAGAGGCGCAGATACGCAGTATTTT.

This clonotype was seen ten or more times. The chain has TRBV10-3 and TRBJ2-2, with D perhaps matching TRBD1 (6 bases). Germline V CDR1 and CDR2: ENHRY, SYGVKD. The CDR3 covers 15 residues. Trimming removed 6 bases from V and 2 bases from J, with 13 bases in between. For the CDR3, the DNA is TGTGCCATCAGCGCGACAGGAGTTAACACCGGGGAGCTGTTTTTT. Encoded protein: CAISATGVNTGELFF.

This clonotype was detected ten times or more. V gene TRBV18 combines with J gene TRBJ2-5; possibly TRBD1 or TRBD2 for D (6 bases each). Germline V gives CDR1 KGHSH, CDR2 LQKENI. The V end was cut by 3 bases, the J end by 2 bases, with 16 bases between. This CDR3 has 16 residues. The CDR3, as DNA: TGTGCCAGCTCACCCGTTGGGGGGCAGAGGCAAGAGACCCAGTACTTC. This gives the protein CASSPVGGQRQETQYF. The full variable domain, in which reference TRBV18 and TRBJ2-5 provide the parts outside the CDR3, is NAGVMQNPRHLVRRRGQEARLRCSPMKGHSHVYWYRQLPEEGLKFMVYLQKENIIDESGMPKERFSAEFPKEGPSILRIQQVVRGDSAAYFCASSPVGGQRQETQYFGPGTRLLVL.

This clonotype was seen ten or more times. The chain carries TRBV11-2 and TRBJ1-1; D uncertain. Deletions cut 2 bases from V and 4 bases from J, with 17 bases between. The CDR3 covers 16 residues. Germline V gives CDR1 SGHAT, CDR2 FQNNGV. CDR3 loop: CASSLRMAGKGTEAFF. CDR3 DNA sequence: TGTGCCAGCAGCTTACGTATGGCGGGGAAAGGCACTGAAGCTTTCTTT.

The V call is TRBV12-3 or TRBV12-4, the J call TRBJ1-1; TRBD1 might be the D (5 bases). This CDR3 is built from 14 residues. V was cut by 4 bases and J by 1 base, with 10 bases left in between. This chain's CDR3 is CASSSGLTNTEAFF. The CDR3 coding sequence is TGTGCCAGCAGTTCGGGACTCACGAACACTGAAGCTTTCTTT.

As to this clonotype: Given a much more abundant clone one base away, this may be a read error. CDR3 in DNA: TGTGCCAGCAGCTTTGATAGGGGACTTCAAGAGACCGAGTACTTC. It translates to CASSFDRGLQETEYF. The chain has TRBV7-2 and TRBJ2-5; D perhaps matches TRBD2 (6 bases). The CDR3 extends over 15 amino acids. Germline CDR1 SGHTA, CDR2 FQGNSA.

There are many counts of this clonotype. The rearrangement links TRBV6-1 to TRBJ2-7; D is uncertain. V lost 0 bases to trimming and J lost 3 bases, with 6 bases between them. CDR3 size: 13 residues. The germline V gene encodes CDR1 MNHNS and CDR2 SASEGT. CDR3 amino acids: CASSEAVNYEQYF. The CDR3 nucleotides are TGTGCCAGCAGTGAAGCGGTCAACTACGAGCAGTACTTC.

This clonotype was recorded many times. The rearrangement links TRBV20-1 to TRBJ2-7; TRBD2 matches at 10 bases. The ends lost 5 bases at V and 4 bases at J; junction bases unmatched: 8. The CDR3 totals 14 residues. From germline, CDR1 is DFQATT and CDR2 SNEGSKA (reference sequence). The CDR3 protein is CSAYSGGSSYEQYF. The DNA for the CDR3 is TGCAGTGCTTATAGCGGGGGGAGCTCTTACGAGCAGTACTTC.

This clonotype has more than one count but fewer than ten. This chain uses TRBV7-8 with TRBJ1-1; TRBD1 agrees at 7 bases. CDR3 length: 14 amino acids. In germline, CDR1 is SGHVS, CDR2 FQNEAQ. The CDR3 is CATNQGQTNTEAFF. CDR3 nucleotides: TGTGCGACGAACCAGGGACAGACGAACACTGAAGCTTTCTTT. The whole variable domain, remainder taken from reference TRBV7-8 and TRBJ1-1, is GAGVSQSPRYKVAKRGQDVALRCDPISGHVSLFWYQQALGQGPEFLTYFQNEAQLDKSGLPSDRFFAERPEGSVSTLKIQRTQQEDSAVYLCATNQGQTNTEAFFGQGTRLTVV.

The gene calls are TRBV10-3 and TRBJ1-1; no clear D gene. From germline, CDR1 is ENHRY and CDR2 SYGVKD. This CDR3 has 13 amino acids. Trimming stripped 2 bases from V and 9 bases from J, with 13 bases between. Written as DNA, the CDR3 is TGTGCCATCAGTGAGGTGGCAGACCCCAAAGCTTTCTTT. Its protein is CAISEVADPKAFF.

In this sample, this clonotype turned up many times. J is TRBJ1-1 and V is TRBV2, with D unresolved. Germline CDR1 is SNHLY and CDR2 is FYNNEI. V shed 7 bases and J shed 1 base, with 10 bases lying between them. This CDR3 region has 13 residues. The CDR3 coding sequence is TGTGCCAGCACGACCGAACGGAACACTGAAGCTTTCTTT. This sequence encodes CASTTERNTEAFF.

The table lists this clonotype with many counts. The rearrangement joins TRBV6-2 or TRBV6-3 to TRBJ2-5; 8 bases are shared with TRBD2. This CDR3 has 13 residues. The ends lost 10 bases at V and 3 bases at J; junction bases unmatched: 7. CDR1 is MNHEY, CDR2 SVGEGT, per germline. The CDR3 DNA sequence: TGTGCCATTTCGGGGGGGCCCAAAGAGACCCAGTACTTC. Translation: CAISGGPKETQYF.